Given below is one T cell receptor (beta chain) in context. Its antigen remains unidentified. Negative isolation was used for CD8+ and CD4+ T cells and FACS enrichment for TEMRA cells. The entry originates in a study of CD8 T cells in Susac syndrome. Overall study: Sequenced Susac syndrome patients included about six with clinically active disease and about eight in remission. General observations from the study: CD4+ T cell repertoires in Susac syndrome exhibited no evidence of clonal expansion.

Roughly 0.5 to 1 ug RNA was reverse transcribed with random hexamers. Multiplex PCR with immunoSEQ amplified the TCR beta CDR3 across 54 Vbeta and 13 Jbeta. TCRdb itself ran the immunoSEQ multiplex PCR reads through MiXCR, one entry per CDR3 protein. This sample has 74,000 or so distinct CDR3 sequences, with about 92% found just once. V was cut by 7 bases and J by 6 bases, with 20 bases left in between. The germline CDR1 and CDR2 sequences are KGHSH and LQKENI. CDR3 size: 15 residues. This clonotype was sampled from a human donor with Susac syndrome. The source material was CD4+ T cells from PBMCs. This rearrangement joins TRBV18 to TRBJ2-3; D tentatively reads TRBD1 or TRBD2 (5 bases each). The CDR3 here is CASCPPGTLADTQYF. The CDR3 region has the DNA TGTGCCAGCTGCCCTCCCGGGACCCTCGCGGATACGCAGTATTTT.